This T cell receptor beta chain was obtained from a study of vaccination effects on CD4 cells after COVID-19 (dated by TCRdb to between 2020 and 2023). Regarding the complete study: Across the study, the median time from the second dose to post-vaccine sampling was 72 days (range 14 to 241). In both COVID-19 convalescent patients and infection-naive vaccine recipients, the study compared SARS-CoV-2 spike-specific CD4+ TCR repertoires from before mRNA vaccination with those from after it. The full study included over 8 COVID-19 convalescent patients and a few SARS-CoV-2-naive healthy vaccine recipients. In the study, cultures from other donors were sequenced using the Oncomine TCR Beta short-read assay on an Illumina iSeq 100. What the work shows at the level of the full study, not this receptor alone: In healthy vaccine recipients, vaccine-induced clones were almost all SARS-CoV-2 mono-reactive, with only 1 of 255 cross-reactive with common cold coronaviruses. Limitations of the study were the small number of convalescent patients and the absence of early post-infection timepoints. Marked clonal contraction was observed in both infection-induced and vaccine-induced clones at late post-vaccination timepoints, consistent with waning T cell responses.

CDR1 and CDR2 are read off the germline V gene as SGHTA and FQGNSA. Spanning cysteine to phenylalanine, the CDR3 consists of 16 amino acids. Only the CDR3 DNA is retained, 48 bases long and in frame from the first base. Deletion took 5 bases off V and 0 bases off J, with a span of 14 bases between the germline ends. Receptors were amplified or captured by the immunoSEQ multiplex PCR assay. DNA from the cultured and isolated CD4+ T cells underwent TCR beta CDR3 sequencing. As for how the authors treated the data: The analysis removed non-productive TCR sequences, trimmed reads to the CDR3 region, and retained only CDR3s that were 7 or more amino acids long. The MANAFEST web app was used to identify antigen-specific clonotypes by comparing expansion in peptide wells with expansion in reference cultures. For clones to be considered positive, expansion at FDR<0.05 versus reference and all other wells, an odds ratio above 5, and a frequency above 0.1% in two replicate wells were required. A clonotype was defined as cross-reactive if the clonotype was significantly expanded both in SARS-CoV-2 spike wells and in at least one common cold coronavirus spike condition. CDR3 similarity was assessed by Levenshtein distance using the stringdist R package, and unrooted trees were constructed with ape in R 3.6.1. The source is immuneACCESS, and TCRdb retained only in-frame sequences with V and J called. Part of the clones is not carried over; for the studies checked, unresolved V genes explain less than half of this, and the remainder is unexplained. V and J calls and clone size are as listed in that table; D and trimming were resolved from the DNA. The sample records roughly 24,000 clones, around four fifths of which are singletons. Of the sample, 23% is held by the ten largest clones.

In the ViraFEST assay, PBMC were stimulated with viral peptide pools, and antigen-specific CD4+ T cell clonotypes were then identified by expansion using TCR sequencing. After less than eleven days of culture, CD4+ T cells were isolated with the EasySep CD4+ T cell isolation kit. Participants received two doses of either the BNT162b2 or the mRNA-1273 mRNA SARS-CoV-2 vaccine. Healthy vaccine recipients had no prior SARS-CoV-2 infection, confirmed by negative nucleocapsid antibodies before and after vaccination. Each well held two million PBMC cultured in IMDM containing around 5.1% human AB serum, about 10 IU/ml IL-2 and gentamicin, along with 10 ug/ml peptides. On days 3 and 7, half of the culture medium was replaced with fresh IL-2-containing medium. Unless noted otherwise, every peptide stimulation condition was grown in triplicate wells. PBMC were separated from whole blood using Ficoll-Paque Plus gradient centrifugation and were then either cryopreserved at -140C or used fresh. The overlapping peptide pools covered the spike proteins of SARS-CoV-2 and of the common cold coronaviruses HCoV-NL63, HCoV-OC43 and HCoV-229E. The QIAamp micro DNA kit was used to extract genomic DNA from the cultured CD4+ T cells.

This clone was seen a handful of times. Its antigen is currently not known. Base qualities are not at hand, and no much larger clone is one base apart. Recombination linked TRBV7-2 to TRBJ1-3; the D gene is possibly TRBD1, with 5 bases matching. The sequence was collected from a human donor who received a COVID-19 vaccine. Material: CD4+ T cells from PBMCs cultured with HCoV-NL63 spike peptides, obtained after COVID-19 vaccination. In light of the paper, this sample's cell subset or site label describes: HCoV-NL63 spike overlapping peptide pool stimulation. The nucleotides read TGTGCCAGCAGCCTGGGCGGGGCCTACTCTGGAAACACCATATATTTT. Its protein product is CASSLGGAYSGNTIYF.